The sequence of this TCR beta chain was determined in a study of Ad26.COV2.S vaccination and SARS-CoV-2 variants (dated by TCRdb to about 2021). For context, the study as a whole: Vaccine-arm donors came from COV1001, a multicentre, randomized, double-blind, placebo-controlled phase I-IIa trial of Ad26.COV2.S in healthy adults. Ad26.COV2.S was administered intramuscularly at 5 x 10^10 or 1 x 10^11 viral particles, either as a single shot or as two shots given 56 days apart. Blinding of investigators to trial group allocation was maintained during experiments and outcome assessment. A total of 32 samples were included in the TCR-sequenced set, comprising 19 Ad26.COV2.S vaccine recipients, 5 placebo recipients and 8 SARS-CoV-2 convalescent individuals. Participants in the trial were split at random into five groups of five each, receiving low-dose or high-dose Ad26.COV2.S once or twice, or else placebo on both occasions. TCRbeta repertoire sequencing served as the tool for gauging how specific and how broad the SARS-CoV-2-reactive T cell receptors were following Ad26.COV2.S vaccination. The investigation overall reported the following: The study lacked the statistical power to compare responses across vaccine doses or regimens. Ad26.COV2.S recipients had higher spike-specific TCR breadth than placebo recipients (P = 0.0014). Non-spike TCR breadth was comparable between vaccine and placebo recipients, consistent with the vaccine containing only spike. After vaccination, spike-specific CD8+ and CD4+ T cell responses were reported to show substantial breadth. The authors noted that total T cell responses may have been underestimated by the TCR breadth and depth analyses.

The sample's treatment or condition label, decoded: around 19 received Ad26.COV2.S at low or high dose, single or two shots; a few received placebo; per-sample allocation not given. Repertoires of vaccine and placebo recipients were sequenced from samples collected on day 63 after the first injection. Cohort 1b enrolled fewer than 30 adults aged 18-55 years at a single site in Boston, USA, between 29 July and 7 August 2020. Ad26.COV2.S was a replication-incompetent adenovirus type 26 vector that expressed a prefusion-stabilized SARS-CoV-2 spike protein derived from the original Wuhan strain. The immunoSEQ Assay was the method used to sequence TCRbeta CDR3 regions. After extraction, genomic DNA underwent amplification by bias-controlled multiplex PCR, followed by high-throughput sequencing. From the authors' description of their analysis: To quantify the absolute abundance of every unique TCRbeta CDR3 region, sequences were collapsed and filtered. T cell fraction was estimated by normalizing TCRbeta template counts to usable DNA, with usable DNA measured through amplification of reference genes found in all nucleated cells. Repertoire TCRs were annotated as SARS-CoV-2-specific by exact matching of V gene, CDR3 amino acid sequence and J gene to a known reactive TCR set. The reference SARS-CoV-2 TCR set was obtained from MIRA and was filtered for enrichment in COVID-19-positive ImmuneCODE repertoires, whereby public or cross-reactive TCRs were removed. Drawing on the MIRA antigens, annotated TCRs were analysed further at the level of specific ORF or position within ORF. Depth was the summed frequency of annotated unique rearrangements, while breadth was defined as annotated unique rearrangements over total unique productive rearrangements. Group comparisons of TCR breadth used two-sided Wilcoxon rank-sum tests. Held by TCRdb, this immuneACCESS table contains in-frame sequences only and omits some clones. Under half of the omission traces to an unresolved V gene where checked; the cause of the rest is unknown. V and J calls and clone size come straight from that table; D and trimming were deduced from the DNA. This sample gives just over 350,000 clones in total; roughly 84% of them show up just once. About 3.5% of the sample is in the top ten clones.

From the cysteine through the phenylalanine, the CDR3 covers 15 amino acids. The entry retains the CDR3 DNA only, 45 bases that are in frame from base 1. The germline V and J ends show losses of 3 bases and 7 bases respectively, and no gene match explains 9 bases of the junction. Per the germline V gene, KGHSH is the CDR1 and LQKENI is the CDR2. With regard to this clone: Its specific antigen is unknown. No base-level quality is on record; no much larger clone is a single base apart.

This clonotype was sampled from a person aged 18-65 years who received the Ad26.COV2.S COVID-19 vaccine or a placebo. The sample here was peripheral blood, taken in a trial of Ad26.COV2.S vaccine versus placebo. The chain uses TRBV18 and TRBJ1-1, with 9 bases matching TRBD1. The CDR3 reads CASSPEDRGRSEAFF. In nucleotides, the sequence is TGTGCCAGCTCACCCGAGGACAGGGGACGAAGTGAAGCTTTCTTT.